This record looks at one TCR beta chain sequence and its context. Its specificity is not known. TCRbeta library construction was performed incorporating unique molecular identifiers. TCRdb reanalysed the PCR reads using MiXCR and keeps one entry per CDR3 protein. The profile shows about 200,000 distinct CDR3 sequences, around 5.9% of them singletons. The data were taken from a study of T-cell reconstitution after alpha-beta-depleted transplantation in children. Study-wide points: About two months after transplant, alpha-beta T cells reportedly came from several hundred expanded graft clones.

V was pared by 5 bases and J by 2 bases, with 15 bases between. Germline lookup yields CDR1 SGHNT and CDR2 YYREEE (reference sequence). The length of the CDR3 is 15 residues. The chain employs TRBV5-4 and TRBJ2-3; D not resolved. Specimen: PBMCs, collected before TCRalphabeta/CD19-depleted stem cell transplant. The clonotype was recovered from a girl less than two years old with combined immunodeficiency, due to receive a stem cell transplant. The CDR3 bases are TGTGCCAGCAGATCCTTCGGGCCTCTCACAGATACGCAGTATTTT. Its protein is CASRSFGPLTDTQYF.